This T cell receptor beta chain was profiled in a study of T-cell memory formation after mild COVID-19. Study-wide context: Largely donor-specific sequence clusters came from a couple of donors.

TCRdb called the 5' RACE reads again in MiXCR, with one record for every CDR3 protein. The sample includes hundreds of thousands of distinct CDR3 sequences, roughly 15% of them seen just once. This clonotype was counted a few times. CDR3 length equals 17 residues. Germline assignment: CDR1 MNHEY and CDR2 SVGEGT. V lost 5 bases, J lost 0 bases, and 10 bases stayed unmatched. The TCR comes from a man in his late teens or twenties who had mild COVID-19 (a few samples of this study predate the infection). Cell type and time point are not known. The V call is TRBV6-2 or TRBV6-3, the J call TRBJ2-5; 9 bases are a match to TRBD2. What was sequenced was PBMCs or a T cell subset sorted from them (not recorded which). The CDR3 protein is CASSRAETSGDQETQYF. CDR3 in DNA: TGTGCCAGCAGTCGCGCCGAGACTAGCGGAGACCAAGAGACCCAGTACTTC.